Listed below are T cell receptor beta chains from one sample, sequenced in a study of graft-versus-host responses after intestinal transplantation. Their recognized antigens are unknown. TCRdb's copy holds only in-frame clones and misses some; the assay was immunoSEQ multiplex PCR. The table lists about 73,000 clones, roughly 90% of them singletons. Sequenced material: unstimulated CD8+ T cells sorted from spleen or lymph node cells, taken before transplant. These receptors all stem from a human donor who was the organ donor for an intestinal transplant. CDR3s include the opening cysteine and the closing phenylalanine or tryptophan. A D gene is named only where the DNA matches it firmly. The size field is filled for only some rows; it gives once, few, many or a size class.

d_gene: TRBD2
j_gene: TRBJ2-5
v_gene: TRBV6-1
abundance: NA
CDR3aa: CASSEKSGGSETQYF
CDR3nt: TGTGCCAGCAGTGAAAAAAGCGGGGGGAGCGAGACCCAGTACTTC

d_gene: TRBD2
j_gene: TRBJ2-3
v_gene: TRBV6-6
abundance: NA
CDR3aa: CASSYTAGGSTDTQYF
CDR3nt: TGTGCCAGCAGTTACACAGCGGGGGGGAGCACAGATACGCAGTATTTT

d_gene: TRBD1
j_gene: TRBJ1-5
v_gene: TRBV27
abundance: NA
CDR3aa: CASSPATGYNLPQHF
CDR3nt: TGTGCCAGCAGCCCCGCGACAGGGTACAATTTGCCCCAGCATTTT

d_gene: NA
j_gene: TRBJ2-2
v_gene: TRBV2
abundance: NA
CDR3aa: CASSETPTGTGELFF
CDR3nt: TGTGCCAGCAGTGAAACACCCACGGGGACCGGGGAGCTGTTTTTT

d_gene: NA
j_gene: TRBJ1-5
v_gene: TRBV13
abundance: NA
CDR3aa: CASSSGGQPQHF
CDR3nt: TGTGCCAGCAGCTCGGGGGGTCAGCCCCAGCATTTT

d_gene: NA
j_gene: TRBJ2-5
v_gene: TRBV6-1
abundance: NA
CDR3aa: CASMQAGQETQYF
CDR3nt: TGTGCCAGCATGCAGGCAGGCCAAGAGACCCAGTACTTC

d_gene: TRBD1
j_gene: TRBJ1-2
v_gene: TRBV7-9
abundance: NA
CDR3aa: CASRTGERGYTF
CDR3nt: TGTGCCAGCAGGACAGGGGAGCGTGGCTACACCTTC

d_gene: NA
j_gene: TRBJ1-1
v_gene: TRBV5-1
abundance: NA
CDR3aa: CASSPLGQPEAFF
CDR3nt: TGCGCCAGCAGCCCCCTCGGACAGCCTGAAGCTTTCTTT

d_gene: TRBD2
j_gene: TRBJ2-3
v_gene: TRBV28
abundance: NA
CDR3aa: CASSLPWRGAGSTDTQYF
CDR3nt: TGTGCCAGCAGTTTACCGTGGCGGGGGGCGGGGAGCACAGATACGCAGTATTTT

d_gene: NA
j_gene: TRBJ1-6
v_gene: TRBV7-3
abundance: NA
CDR3aa: CASNTRKKRGSPLHF
CDR3nt: TGTGCCAGCAACACACGGAAAAAACGGGGTTCACCCCTCCACTTT

d_gene: TRBD1
j_gene: TRBJ2-5
v_gene: TRBV7-9
abundance: NA
CDR3aa: CASSLVVTGGFETQYF
CDR3nt: TGTGCCAGCAGCTTAGTTGTGACAGGGGGTTTCGAGACCCAGTACTTC

d_gene: TRBD2
j_gene: TRBJ2-1
v_gene: TRBV28
abundance: NA
CDR3aa: CASSFPGRVNEQFF
CDR3nt: TGTGCCAGCAGTTTCCCAGGGAGGGTCAATGAGCAGTTCTTC

d_gene: NA
j_gene: TRBJ2-2
v_gene: TRBV2
abundance: NA
CDR3aa: CASRTPTGELFF
CDR3nt: TGTGCCAGTCGAACCCCCACCGGGGAGCTGTTCTTT

d_gene: NA
j_gene: TRBJ1-1
v_gene: TRBV6-5
abundance: NA
CDR3aa: CASSYEGWDMNTEAFF
CDR3nt: TGTGCCAGCAGTTATGAGGGGTGGGACATGAACACTGAAGCTTTCTTT

d_gene: NA
j_gene: TRBJ1-5
v_gene: TRBV5-6
abundance: NA
CDR3aa: CASSTRQSYQPQHF
CDR3nt: TGTGCCAGCAGCACCAGACAGAGTTATCAGCCCCAGCATTTT

d_gene: NA
j_gene: TRBJ2-1
v_gene: TRBV11-3
abundance: NA
CDR3aa: CASSGRTNNVQFF
CDR3nt: TGTGCCAGCAGCGGGAGGACTAACAATGTGCAGTTCTTC

d_gene: NA
j_gene: TRBJ1-4
v_gene: TRBV18
abundance: NA
CDR3aa: CASSPGRGATNEKLFF
CDR3nt: TGTGCCAGCTCACCTGGACGGGGGGCAACTAATGAAAAACTGTTTTTT

d_gene: NA
j_gene: TRBJ1-4
v_gene: TRBV7-8
abundance: NA
CDR3aa: CASSLEIATNEKLFF
CDR3nt: TGTGCCAGCAGCCTCGAGATTGCAACTAATGAAAAACTGTTTTTT

d_gene: NA
j_gene: TRBJ1-6
v_gene: TRBV9
abundance: NA
CDR3aa: CASSVRGGQGARGYTVYCSPLHF
CDR3nt: TGTGCCAGCAGCGTTCGGGGGGGGCAGGGAGCGCGAGGTTATACGGTTTATTGTTCACCCCTCCACTTT

d_gene: NA
j_gene: TRBJ1-1
v_gene: TRBV5-1
abundance: once
CDR3aa: CASSLDSLMNTEAFF
CDR3nt: TGCGCCAGCAGCTTGGATAGTTTAATGAACACTGAAGCTTTCTTT

d_gene: TRBD1
j_gene: TRBJ1-2
v_gene: TRBV4-1
abundance: NA
CDR3aa: CASSQDWGQGDIYGYTF
CDR3nt: TGCGCCAGCAGCCAAGATTGGGGACAGGGGGATATCTATGGCTACACCTTC

d_gene: NA
j_gene: TRBJ1-1
v_gene: TRBV5-1
abundance: NA
CDR3aa: CASSLYGGDTEAFF
CDR3nt: TGCGCCAGCAGCTTGTACGGGGGGGACACTGAAGCTTTCTTT

d_gene: NA
j_gene: TRBJ1-2
v_gene: TRBV9
abundance: NA
CDR3aa: CASSVAADTSYGYTF
CDR3nt: TGTGCCAGCAGCGTAGCTGCGGACACCTCCTATGGCTACACCTTC

d_gene: NA
j_gene: TRBJ2-1
v_gene: TRBV5-1
abundance: NA
CDR3aa: CASSPEASYNEQFF
CDR3nt: TGCGCCAGCAGCCCCGAGGCCTCGTACAATGAGCAGTTCTTC

d_gene: TRBD2
j_gene: TRBJ2-3
v_gene: TRBV5-1
abundance: NA
CDR3aa: CASSLYGGADTQYF
CDR3nt: TGCGCCAGCAGCTTGTACGGGGGGGCAGATACGCAGTATTTT

d_gene: TRBD1
j_gene: TRBJ1-5
v_gene: TRBV30
abundance: NA
CDR3aa: CAWSARQGWNQPQHF
CDR3nt: TGTGCCTGGAGCGCGAGACAGGGGTGGAATCAGCCCCAGCATTTT

d_gene: NA
j_gene: TRBJ1-3
v_gene: TRBV29-1
abundance: NA
CDR3aa: CSVVTGVGNTIYF
CDR3nt: TGCAGCGTTGTCACCGGGGTCGGAAACACCATATATTTT

d_gene: NA
j_gene: TRBJ1-4
v_gene: TRBV4-2
abundance: NA
CDR3aa: CASSHLDRRNEKLFF
CDR3nt: TGTGCCAGCAGCCACCTCGACAGGCGTAATGAAAAACTGTTTTTT

d_gene: NA
j_gene: TRBJ2-6
v_gene: TRBV11-2
abundance: NA
CDR3aa: CASSLNPLSSGANVLTF
CDR3nt: TGTGCCAGCAGCTTAAACCCCTTGAGCTCTGGGGCCAACGTCCTGACTTTC

d_gene: NA
j_gene: TRBJ2-1
v_gene: TRBV19
abundance: NA
CDR3aa: CASSIGGGDEQFF
CDR3nt: TGTGCCAGTAGTATAGGGGGCGGGGATGAGCAGTTCTTC

d_gene: NA
j_gene: TRBJ1-5
v_gene: TRBV7-2
abundance: NA
CDR3aa: CASSSGGTPQHF
CDR3nt: TGTGCCAGCAGCTCCGGGGGTACGCCCCAGCATTTT

d_gene: TRBD1
j_gene: TRBJ1-4
v_gene: TRBV4-3
abundance: NA
CDR3aa: CASSQVWTGAEKLFF
CDR3nt: TGCGCCAGCAGCCAAGTCTGGACAGGGGCAGAAAAACTGTTTTTT

d_gene: TRBD2
j_gene: TRBJ2-1
v_gene: TRBV5-6
abundance: NA
CDR3aa: CASSDLAGTPSNEQFF
CDR3nt: TGTGCCAGCAGCGATCTAGCGGGGACCCCCAGCAATGAGCAGTTCTTC

d_gene: NA
j_gene: TRBJ1-5
v_gene: TRBV5-6
abundance: NA
CDR3aa: CASSSGGAWRF
CDR3nt: TGTGCCAGCAGCTCGGGGGGGGCCTGGCGTTTT

d_gene: NA
j_gene: TRBJ1-1
v_gene: TRBV6-1
abundance: NA
CDR3aa: CASREPGHMNTEAFF
CDR3nt: TGTGCCAGCAGGGAGCCGGGACATATGAACACTGAAGCTTTCTTT

d_gene: TRBD1
j_gene: TRBJ2-1
v_gene: TRBV7-3
abundance: NA
CDR3aa: CASSTTGGRSYNEQFF
CDR3nt: TGTGCCAGCAGCACCACAGGGGGGAGGTCCTACAATGAGCAGTTCTTC

d_gene: NA
j_gene: TRBJ1-5
v_gene: TRBV5-6
abundance: NA
CDR3aa: CASSLGGGYSNQPQHF
CDR3nt: TGTGCCAGCAGCTTGGGTGGCGGTTATAGCAATCAGCCCCAGCATTTT

d_gene: NA
j_gene: TRBJ1-2
v_gene: TRBV11-3
abundance: NA
CDR3aa: CASSKSGGYGYTF
CDR3nt: TGTGCCAGCAGCAAGAGCGGGGGTTATGGCTACACCTTC

d_gene: TRBD1
j_gene: TRBJ1-4
v_gene: TRBV13
abundance: NA
CDR3aa: CASSLDWGGTGGEKLFF
CDR3nt: TGTGCCAGCAGCTTAGATTGGGGAGGGACAGGTGGTGAAAAACTGTTTTTT

d_gene: TRBD1
j_gene: TRBJ1-1
v_gene: TRBV30
abundance: NA
CDR3aa: CAWSPGQGDEAFF
CDR3nt: TGTGCCTGGTCCCCGGGACAGGGGGATGAAGCTTTCTTT